Included here is one T cell receptor beta chain sequence, with context. Its antigen remains unidentified. A marrow graft followed busulfan-fludarabine conditioning, with cyclophosphamide on days +3 and +4. Repertoires were generated with immunoSEQ multiplex PCR, while TCRdb's copy carries only in-frame clones and drops some. The sample carries about 6,700 clones, more than 65% recorded once. This sample is part of a study of T cells after posttransplantation cyclophosphamide. General observations from the study: Tissue-infiltrating T cells from skin or gut overlapped little with blood T cells. After PTCy, TRB diversity resembled that of CNI/methotrexate controls. Later blood repertoires were often dominated by clones from the donor CD8+ memory compartment.

In germline, CDR1 is MNHEY, CDR2 SVGAGI. V gave up 6 bases and J gave up 4 bases; unmatched junction bases: 6. The CDR3 sequence is 14 residues long. This sequence joins TRBV6-5 and TRBJ2-3; the match to TRBD1 covers 8 bases. This material consisted of PBMCs, taken after allogeneic stem cell transplant with posttransplant cyclophosphamide. This clonotype was obtained from a female patient in her forties or fifties who received an allogeneic stem cell transplant from a related donor, was CMV-positive, and had no GVHD. Some T cells may originate from the graft donor. This CDR3 is CASSLGQGSDTQYF. The CDR3 bases are TGTGCCAGCAGCCTTGGACAGGGCTCAGATACGCAGTATTTT.